One and the same sample provided the 28 T cell receptor beta chains below, sequenced in a study of blood T cell repertoires in COVID-19. The data were produced by immunoSEQ multiplex PCR, yet TCRdb's version contains in-frame clones alone and is incomplete. The table records roughly 320,000 clones, around 92% of them present only once. Sequencing was performed on peripheral blood. The receptors stem from a woman aged 30 to 39 with COVID-19, enrolled during active disease.

The chain links TRBV6-2 or TRBV6-3 to TRBJ1-5, with a possible D match to TRBD1 (6 bases). Germline V gives CDR1 MNHEY, CDR2 SVGEGT. Trimming removed 7 bases from V and 7 bases from J, with 20 bases in between. CDR3 length: 15 amino acids. The CDR3 reads CASTPPGGRGQPQHF. CDR3 in DNA: TGTGCCAGCACCCCACCGGGGGGGCGCGGACAGCCCCAGCATTTT.

In regard to this clone: The same CDR3 arises from other DNA sequences in this sample as well. V gene TRBV18 combines with J gene TRBJ1-1; no definite D call. V lost 3 bases and J lost 3, with 11 bases in between. This CDR3 contains 14 residues. Germline CDR1 KGHSH, CDR2 LQKENI. DNA of the CDR3: TGTGCCAGCTCACCCAGCTTGGGCGACACTGAAGCTTTCTTT. Protein sequence: CASSPSLGDTEAFF. Looking up the rest from reference TRBV18 and TRBJ1-1 gives the full variable domain: NAGVMQNPRHLVRRRGQEARLRCSPMKGHSHVYWYRQLPEEGLKFMVYLQKENIIDESGMPKERFSAEFPKEGPSILRIQQVVRGDSAAYFCASSPSLGDTEAFFGQGTRLTVV.

The rearrangement links TRBV27 to TRBJ1-5; no firm D call. The CDR3 has 12 residues. Germline CDR1 reads MNHEY; CDR2 reads SMNVEV (reference sequence). Trimming shortened V by 5 bases and J by 1 base, and 3 bases separated the two germline ends. The CDR3 loop is CASSESNQPQHF. The CDR3 coding sequence is TGTGCCAGCAGTGAGAGCAATCAGCCCCAGCATTTT.

The chain combines TRBV7-9 with TRBJ1-4; D is uncertain. CDR3 length: 15 amino acids. Germline lookup yields CDR1 SEHNR and CDR2 FQNEAQ (reference sequence). V gave up 5 bases and J gave up 2 bases, with 12 bases separating them. The CDR3 DNA sequence: TGTGCCAGCAGCAGCGACCGCCGGACTAATGAAAAACTGTTTTTT. Translation gives CASSSDRRTNEKLFF.

The V and J genes are TRBV7-9 and TRBJ2-5; 7 nucleotides line up with TRBD2. After removal of 1 base from V and 10 bases from J, the junction contained 12 bases not matched to a gene. CDR3 size: 15 residues. CDR1 and CDR2 (germline): SEHNR, FQNEAQ (reference sequence). CDR3 nucleotides: TGTGCCAGCAGCTTAGTGGGGACCCCGAGCGGGGACCAGTACTTC. It is translated as CASSLVGTPSGDQYF. The whole variable domain, remainder taken from reference TRBV7-9 and TRBJ2-5, is DTGVSQNPRHKITKRGQNVTFRCDPISEHNRLYWYRQTLGQGPEFLTYFQNEAQLEKSRLLSDRFSAERPKGSFSTLEIQRTEQGDSAMYLCASSLVGTPSGDQYFGPGTRLLVL.

V usage is TRBV4-1 and J usage is TRBJ2-7, with TRBD2 as a possible D gene (6 bases). The germline V gene has CDR1 MGHRA and CDR2 YSYEKL. Between the trimmed V and J ends, which lost 1 base and 2 bases, there was a span of 18 bases. This CDR3 comprises 17 residues. CDR3 nucleotide sequence: TGCGCCAGCAGCCAAGGGTCGGGAGACCATAGCACCTACGAGCAGTACTTC. Its protein is CASSQGSGDHSTYEQYF.

V and J are TRBV6-6 and TRBJ1-5, with D possibly being TRBD1 (5 bases). V was shortened by 2 bases and J by 5 bases, with 16 bases between the two germline ends. The CDR3 contains 16 residues. Germline CDR1 reads MNHNY; CDR2 reads SVGAGI (reference sequence). CDR3 in amino acids: CASSYDGTGYYQPQHF. The CDR3 DNA follows: TGTGCCAGCAGTTACGACGGAACAGGATACTATCAGCCCCAGCATTTT.

The chain couples TRBV4-1 to TRBJ1-6, with 10 positions matching TRBD1. With V trimmed by 0 bases and J by 7 bases, 3 bases remained unmatched. This CDR3 region has 16 residues. CDR1 and CDR2 (germline): MGHRA, YSYEKL. The chain's CDR3 is CASSQDRDRGNSPLHF. CDR3 DNA sequence: TGCGCCAGCAGCCAAGACCGGGACAGGGGAAATTCACCCCTCCACTTT.

The chain couples TRBV24-1 to TRBJ1-4, with D possibly TRBD1 on 5 matching bases. This CDR3 has 16 amino acids. V was shortened by 4 bases and J by 8 bases, with 19 bases between the two germline ends. Germline V gene data show CDR1 as KGHDR and CDR2 as SFDVKD. CDR3 in DNA: TGTGCCACCAGTGACGGTGGGGCGGCCCCCTACGAAAAACTGTTTTTT. Translation gives CATSDGGAAPYEKLFF.

A remark on this clone: This sample also contains other DNA sequences that code for the same CDR3. The J gene is TRBJ1-1, the V gene TRBV2; D is undetermined. CDR3 length: 14 residues. The germline V gene has CDR1 SNHLY and CDR2 FYNNEI. V was clipped by 1 base and J by 0 bases, with 6 bases between them. The CDR3 nucleotides read TGTGCCAGCAGTGAAGGAGGGCTGAACACTGAAGCTTTCTTT. Amino acid sequence: CASSEGGLNTEAFF.

The chain carries TRBV5-1 and TRBJ2-5; 10 nucleotides align to TRBD2. Trimming at V came to 0 bases and at J to 1 base, leaving 9 bases not matched to a gene. The CDR3 is 18 amino acids. CDR1 is SGHRS, CDR2 YFSETQ, per germline. For the CDR3, the DNA is TGCGCCAGCAGCTTGGTCGTTCGGCCTAGCGGGGGCCAAGAGACCCAGTACTTC. Its protein is CASSLVVRPSGGQETQYF.

This clone was detected only a few times. The CDR3 spells CASSEPAGGGSYEQYV. In DNA, the CDR3 is TGCGCCAGCAGTGAACCGGCGGGGGGGGGATCCTACGAGCAGTACGTC. The chain joins TRBV10-1 to TRBJ2-7, with 9 nucleotides matching TRBD2. Losses at the gene ends were 3 bases for V and 1 base for J; bases not matched to a gene: 7. The germline V gene has CDR1 WNHNN and CDR2 SYGVQD (reference sequence). CDR3 length: 16 amino acids.

The chain links TRBV27 to TRBJ1-4; 8 nucleotides match TRBD1. CDR1 is MNHEY, CDR2 SMNVEV, per germline (reference sequence). This CDR3 spans 14 amino acids. The V segment lost 8 bases and the J segment 5 bases; nucleotides outside the gene matches: 7. CDR3 sequence reads: CASGRTGINEKLFF. The CDR3 region has the DNA TGTGCCAGCGGGAGGACAGGGATAAATGAAAAACTGTTTTTT. The variable domain in full, completed from reference TRBV27 and TRBJ1-4, reads EAQVTQNPRYLITVTGKKLTVTCSQNMNHEYMSWYRQDPGLGLRQIYYSMNVEVTDKGDVPEGYKVSRKEKRNFPLILESPSPNQTSLYFCASGRTGINEKLFFGSGTQLSVL.

This chain uses TRBV5-5 with TRBJ2-5; 8 nucleotides agree with TRBD1. V lost 5 bases and J lost 2; bases outside the gene matches: 11. The CDR3 has 16 amino acids. Germline V CDR1 and CDR2: SGHKS, YYEKEE (reference sequence). CDR3 DNA sequence: TGTGCCAGCAGGTTCGGAGACAGGGGTGTTCAAGAGACCCAGTACTTC. It encodes CASRFGDRGVQETQYF.

The rearrangement links TRBV27 to TRBJ1-5; D possibly corresponds to TRBD1 (6 bases). Trimming removed 3 bases at V and 3 bases at J, with 12 bases between. The CDR3 spans 15 residues. Germline CDR1 reads MNHEY; CDR2 reads SMNVEV (reference sequence). The CDR3 loop is CASSLTGHHNQPQHF. Written as DNA, the CDR3 is TGTGCCAGCAGTTTGACGGGACACCACAATCAGCCCCAGCATTTT.

The V and J genes are TRBV15 and TRBJ2-3; 10 bases line up with TRBD2. The CDR3 length is 15 residues. The germline V gene encodes CDR1 LNHNV and CDR2 YYDKDF (reference sequence). V was clipped by 8 bases and J by 4 bases; unmatched bases: 9. The CDR3 DNA reads as TGTGCCACCGGGTGGGGGCTAGCGGGGGCAGATACGCAGTATTTT. Its protein is CATGWGLAGADTQYF.

The V call is TRBV4-1, the J call TRBJ1-3; D may be TRBD1 (5 bases). CDR1 is MGHRA, CDR2 YSYEKL, per germline. Trimming left V 1 base short and J 4 bases short, with 14 bases between. The length of the CDR3 is 16 residues. The CDR3, as DNA: TGCGCCAGCAGCCAAGCCGGCCAGGGCAAGGGAAACACCATATATTTT. It specifies CASSQAGQGKGNTIYF.

In DNA, the CDR3 is TGCGCCAGCAAATTAGAGACGCGGGGGGTTAACCAAGAGACCCAGTACTTC. Its translation is CASKLETRGVNQETQYF. This sequence joins TRBV10-1 and TRBJ2-5; 8 bases agree with TRBD2. The CDR3 covers 17 residues. The V gene's germline CDR1 is WNHNN and CDR2 SYGVQD (reference sequence). V was pared by 7 bases and J by 0 bases, with 13 bases of the junction left unmatched.

The sample holds a few counts of this clone. J is TRBJ1-1 and V is TRBV6-5, with D perhaps matching TRBD1 (6 bases). Germline V gene lookup returns CDR1 MNHEY and CDR2 SVGAGI. Trimming pared 6 bases from V and 4 bases from J, leaving 15 bases between. The CDR3 spans 14 residues. CDR3 in DNA: TGTGCCAGCAGCACGGACTCCAGGGGCACTGAAGCTTTCTTT. It codes for CASSTDSRGTEAFF.

The chain combines TRBV19 with TRBJ1-4, with D hard to call. This CDR3 contains 14 residues. V was shortened by 2 bases and J by 1 base, with 5 bases between the two germline ends. From germline, CDR1 is LNHDA and CDR2 SQIVND (reference sequence). In DNA, the CDR3 is TGTGCCAGTAGTATAACCGGAACTAATGAAAAACTGTTTTTT. Amino acid sequence: CASSITGTNEKLFF.

This rearrangement joins TRBV6-5 to TRBJ1-2; a weak D match, TRBD1 (5 bases). CDR3 length equals 13 residues. V lost 2 bases to trimming and J lost 8 bases, with 12 bases between them. Germline CDR1 reads MNHEY; CDR2 reads SVGAGI. CDR3 in amino acids: CASSYGGGYGYTF. CDR3 DNA: TGTGCCAGCAGTTACGGCGGGGGATACGGCTACACCTTC.

The chain employs TRBV4-2 and TRBJ1-2; perhaps TRBD1 as D (6 bases). This CDR3 comprises 14 residues. CDR1 is LGHNA, CDR2 YNFKEQ, per germline. Trimming removed 7 bases from V and 7 bases from J, with 19 bases in between. The CDR3 DNA is TGTGCCAGCACCCTGGAGAAGGGGGTCGGTGGCTACACCTTC. This codes for CASTLEKGVGGYTF.

V and J are TRBV7-6 and TRBJ1-1; 9 bases are shared with TRBD1. CDR1 and CDR2 (germline): SGHVS, FNYEAQ. Trimming took 1 base from V and 3 from J; bases not matched to a gene: 3. This CDR3 has 15 residues. The chain's CDR3 is CASSLGDRAYTEAFF. The CDR3, as DNA: TGTGCCAGCAGCTTAGGGGACAGGGCCTACACTGAAGCTTTCTTT. The whole variable domain, remainder taken from reference TRBV7-6 and TRBJ1-1, is GAGVSQSPRYKVTKRGQDVALRCDPISGHVSLYWYRQALGQGPEFLTYFNYEAQQDKSGLPNDRFSAERPEGSISTLTIQRTEQRDSAMYRCASSLGDRAYTEAFFGQGTRLTVV.

The gene calls are TRBV14 and TRBJ1-1; 8 positions agree with TRBD1. The germline gives CDR1 SGHDN, CDR2 FVKESK. Germline trimming cut 4 bases from V and 2 bases from J; bases unmatched to any gene: 3. The CDR3 consists of 14 residues. The DNA of the CDR3 is TGTGCCAGCAGCCGAGACAGGGGAAACACTGAAGCTTTCTTT. Its translation: CASSRDRGNTEAFF.

This chain links TRBV15 with TRBJ2-2; D might be TRBD2 (5 bases). CDR1 and CDR2 from the germline V gene are LNHNV and YYDKDF (reference sequence). The CDR3 is 16 amino acids. The V end lost 7 bases, the J end lost 5 bases, and 20 bases lay between the germline ends. The CDR3 DNA reads TGTGCCACCACCCAAAACGAGAGGGTACGAACCGGGGAGCTGTTTTTT. This codes for CATTQNERVRTGELFF.

V usage is TRBV7-2 and J usage is TRBJ1-5; weak D call: TRBD1 (6 bases). With 4 bases removed from V and 4 bases from J, the gap between germline ends came to 14 bases. CDR1 is SGHTA, CDR2 FQGNSA, per germline. The CDR3 extends over 15 amino acids. CDR3 DNA sequence: TGTGCCAGCAGCTACACCGGGACACAGAATCAGCCCCAGCATTTT. Protein: CASSYTGTQNQPQHF.

V is TRBV2 and J is TRBJ2-2; 9 positions match TRBD2. Germline V CDR1 and CDR2: SNHLY, FYNNEI. The V segment lost 10 bases and the J segment 4 bases; nucleotides outside the gene matches: 4. CDR3 size: 13 residues. In DNA form, the CDR3 reads TGTGCCAAGCAGCGGGGGGTCACCGGGGAGCTGTTTTTT. This translates into CAKQRGVTGELFF.

A single count supports this clone. The gene calls are TRBV4-1 and TRBJ1-2, with TRBD1 matching over 10 bases. The trim removed 0 bases at V and 5 bases at J, leaving 15 bases unmatched. CDR1 and CDR2 from the germline V gene are MGHRA and YSYEKL. The CDR3 runs to 19 residues. The CDR3 nucleotides are TGCGCCAGCAGCCAAGATAAGGGAGCTGGGACAGGGGAATTATATGGCTACACCTTC. It yields the protein CASSQDKGAGTGELYGYTF.